Listed here is a single TCR beta chain. Its cognate antigen is unknown. The method was immunoSEQ multiplex PCR; TCRdb's version includes in-frame clones alone and lacks a portion of them. Among about 110,000 clones listed, about 85% were seen once. There are 14 residues in the CDR3. Trimming took off 0 bases at V and 3 bases at J, with 7 bases between the two ends. Germline V gene lookup returns CDR1 SGHTS and CDR2 YDEGEE. This sample was included in a study of T cell responses to AZD1222 COVID-19 vaccine. Study results and caveats: Spike-specific TCR breadth and depth both grew after two AZD1222 doses. Spike as a whole was targeted by vaccine-associated CD4 TCRs, dominant at 160-218 and 743-854.

The sample was peripheral blood, taken on day 0 of AZD1222 vaccination. The J gene is TRBJ1-5, the V gene TRBV5-8; D is unresolved. The sequence was collected from an adult in good health. The CDR3 DNA is TGTGCCAGCAGCTTGGACAGAACCAATCAGCCCCAGCATTTT. This gives the protein CASSLDRTNQPQHF.